This T cell receptor beta chain was found in a study of OX40 agonist ivuxolimab in advanced cancers. Study-level findings and limits: Doses of 0.1 to 3.0 mg/kg were accompanied by clonal expansion of CD4+ and CD8+ blood T cells by week 6.

The protocol was immunoSEQ multiplex PCR, while the TCRdb copy is restricted to in-frame clones and leaves out a portion. The sample gives about 120,000 clones, 93% of which show up once; 0.15% to 0.17% is in the top ten. Regarding this clone: As yet, its antigen is unknown.

The CDR3 length is 14 residues. V shed 0 bases, J shed 7 bases, and the junction held 5 bases outside the gene matches. CDR1 and CDR2 (germline): MNHEY, SVGAGI. Sequencing used CD4+ or CD8+ T cells sorted from blood, obtained in a trial of the OX40 agonist ivuxolimab. The rearrangement uses TRBV6-5 and TRBJ1-2, with 7 bases fitting TRBD1. The TCR comes from an adult with an advanced solid tumor such as melanoma, head and neck, liver or kidney cancer. CDR3 residues: CASSYSGTDAGYTF. For the CDR3, the DNA is TGTGCCAGCAGTTACTCCGGGACAGACGCTGGCTACACCTTC.